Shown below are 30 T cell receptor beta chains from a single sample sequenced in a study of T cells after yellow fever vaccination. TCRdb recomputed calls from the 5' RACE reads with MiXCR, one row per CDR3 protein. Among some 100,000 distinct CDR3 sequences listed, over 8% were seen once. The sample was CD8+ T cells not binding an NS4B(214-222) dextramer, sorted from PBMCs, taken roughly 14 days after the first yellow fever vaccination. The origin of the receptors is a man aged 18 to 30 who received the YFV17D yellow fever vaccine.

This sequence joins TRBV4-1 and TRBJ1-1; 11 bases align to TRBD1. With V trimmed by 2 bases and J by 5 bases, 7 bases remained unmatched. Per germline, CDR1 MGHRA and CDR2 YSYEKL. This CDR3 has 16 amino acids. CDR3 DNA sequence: TGCGCCAGCAGCCAACCTTGGACAGGGGGCCAGACTGAAGCTTTCTTT. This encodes CASSQPWTGGQTEAFF.

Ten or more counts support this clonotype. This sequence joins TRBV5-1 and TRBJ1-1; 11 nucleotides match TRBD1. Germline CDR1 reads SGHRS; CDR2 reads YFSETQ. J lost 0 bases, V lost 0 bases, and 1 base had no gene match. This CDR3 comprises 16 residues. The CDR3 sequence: CASSLGTGGLNTEAFF. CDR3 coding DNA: TGCGCCAGCAGCTTGGGGACAGGGGGCTTGAACACTGAAGCTTTCTTT.

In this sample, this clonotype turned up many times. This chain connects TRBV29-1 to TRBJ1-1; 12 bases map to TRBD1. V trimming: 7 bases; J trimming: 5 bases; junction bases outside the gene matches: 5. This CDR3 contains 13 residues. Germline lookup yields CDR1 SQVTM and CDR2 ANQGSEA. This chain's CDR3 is CSAGDRGQTEAFF. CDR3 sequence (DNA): TGCAGCGCCGGGGACAGGGGGCAGACTGAAGCTTTCTTT.

The CDR3, as DNA: TGTGCCAGCAGCCTGGGCTGGGAGGGGGAAATCGAGCAGTACTTC. Amino acids: CASSLGWEGEIEQYF. The chain uses TRBV5-4 and TRBJ2-7; the D gene is possibly TRBD2 (7 bases). CDR3 length: 15 residues. Germline assignment: CDR1 SGHNT and CDR2 YYREEE (reference sequence). With 4 bases removed from V and 6 bases from J, the gap between germline ends came to 20 bases.

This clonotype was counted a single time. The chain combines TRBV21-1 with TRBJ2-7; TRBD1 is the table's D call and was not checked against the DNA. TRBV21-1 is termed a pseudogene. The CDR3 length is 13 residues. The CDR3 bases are TGTGCCAGCACCTGGGACAGGGGAAGCAAGCAGTACGTC. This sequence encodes CASTWDRGSKQYV.

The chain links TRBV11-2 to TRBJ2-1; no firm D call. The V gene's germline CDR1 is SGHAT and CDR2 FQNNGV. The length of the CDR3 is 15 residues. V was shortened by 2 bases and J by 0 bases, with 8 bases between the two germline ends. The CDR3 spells CASSLSADSYNEQFF. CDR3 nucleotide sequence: TGTGCCAGCAGCTTAAGCGCCGACTCCTACAATGAGCAGTTCTTC.

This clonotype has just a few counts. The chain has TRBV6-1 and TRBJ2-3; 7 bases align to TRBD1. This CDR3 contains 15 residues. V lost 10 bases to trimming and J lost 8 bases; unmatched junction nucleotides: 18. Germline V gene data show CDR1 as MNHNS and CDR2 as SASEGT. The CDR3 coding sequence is TGTGCCACCGGGGATCGTGACAGGGAATGGGGTACGCAGTATTTT. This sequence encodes CATGDRDREWGTQYF.

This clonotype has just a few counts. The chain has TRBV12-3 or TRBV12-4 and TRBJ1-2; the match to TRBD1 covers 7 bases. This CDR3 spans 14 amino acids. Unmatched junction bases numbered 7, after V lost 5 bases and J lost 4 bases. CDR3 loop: CASSPRGAPYGYTF. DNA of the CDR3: TGTGCCAGCAGTCCCAGGGGGGCCCCCTATGGCTACACCTTC.

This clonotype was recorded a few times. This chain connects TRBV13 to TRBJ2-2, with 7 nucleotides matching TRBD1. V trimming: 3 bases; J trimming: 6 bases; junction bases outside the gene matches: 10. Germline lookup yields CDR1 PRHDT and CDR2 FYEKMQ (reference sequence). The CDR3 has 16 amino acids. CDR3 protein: CASSFSQGKGPGELFF. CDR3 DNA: TGTGCCAGCAGCTTTTCACAGGGGAAGGGGCCCGGGGAGCTGTTTTTT.

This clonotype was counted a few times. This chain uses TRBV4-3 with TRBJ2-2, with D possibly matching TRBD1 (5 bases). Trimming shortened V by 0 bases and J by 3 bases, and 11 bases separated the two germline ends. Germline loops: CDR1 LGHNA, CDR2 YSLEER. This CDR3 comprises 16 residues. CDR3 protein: CASSQESGRDTGELFF. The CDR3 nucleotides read TGCGCCAGCAGCCAAGAGTCGGGCAGGGACACCGGGGAGCTGTTTTTT.

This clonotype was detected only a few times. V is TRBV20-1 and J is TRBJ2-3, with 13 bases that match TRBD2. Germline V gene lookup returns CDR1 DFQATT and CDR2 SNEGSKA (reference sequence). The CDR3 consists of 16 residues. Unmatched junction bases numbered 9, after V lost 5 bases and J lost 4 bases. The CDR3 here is CSAAGTSGVYADTQYF. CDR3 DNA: TGCAGTGCTGCCGGGACTAGCGGGGTTTATGCAGATACGCAGTATTTT.

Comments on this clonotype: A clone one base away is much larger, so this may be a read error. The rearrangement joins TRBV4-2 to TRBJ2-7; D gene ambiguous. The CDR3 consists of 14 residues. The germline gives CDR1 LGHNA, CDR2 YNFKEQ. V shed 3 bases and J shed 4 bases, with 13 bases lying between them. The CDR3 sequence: CASSQRNVGYEQYF. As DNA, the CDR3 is TGTGCCAGCAGCCAGCGGAATGTAGGGTACGAGCAGTACTTC.

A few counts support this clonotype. CDR3 sequence reads: CASNTGGGELFF. The CDR3 DNA reads as TGTGCCAGCAACACAGGGGGCGGGGAGCTGTTTTTT. V is TRBV27 and J is TRBJ2-2; 8 bases match TRBD1. This CDR3 is 12 amino acids long. V was clipped by 7 bases and J by 7 bases; unmatched bases: 2. Germline assignment: CDR1 MNHEY and CDR2 SMNVEV (reference sequence).

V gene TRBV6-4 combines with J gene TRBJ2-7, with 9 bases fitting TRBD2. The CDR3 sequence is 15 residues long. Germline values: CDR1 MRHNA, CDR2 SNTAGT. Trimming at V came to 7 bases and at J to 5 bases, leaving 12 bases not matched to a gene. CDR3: CASNGPASGEDEQYF. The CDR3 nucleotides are TGTGCCAGCAACGGCCCGGCTAGCGGGGAAGACGAGCAGTACTTC.

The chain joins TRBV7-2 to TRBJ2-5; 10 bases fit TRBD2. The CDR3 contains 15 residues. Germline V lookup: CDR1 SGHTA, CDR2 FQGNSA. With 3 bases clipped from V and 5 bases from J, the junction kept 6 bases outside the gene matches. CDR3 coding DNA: TGTGCCAGCAGCTTGGAGCGGGGGGGCCCCGAGACCCAGTACTTC. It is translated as CASSLERGGPETQYF.

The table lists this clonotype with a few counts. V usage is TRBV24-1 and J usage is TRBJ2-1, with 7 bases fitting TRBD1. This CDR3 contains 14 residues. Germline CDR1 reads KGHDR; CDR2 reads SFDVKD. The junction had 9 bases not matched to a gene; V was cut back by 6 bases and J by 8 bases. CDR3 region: CATSSRGIWDEQFF. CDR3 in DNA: TGTGCCACCAGTAGCAGGGGGATATGGGATGAGCAGTTCTTC.

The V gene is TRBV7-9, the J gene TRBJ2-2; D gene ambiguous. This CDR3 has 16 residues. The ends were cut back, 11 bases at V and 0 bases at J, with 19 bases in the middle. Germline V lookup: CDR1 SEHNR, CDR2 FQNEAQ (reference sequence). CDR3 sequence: CAGNEDGRANTGELFF. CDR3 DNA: TGTGCCGGAAACGAGGACGGCCGCGCGAACACCGGGGAGCTGTTTTTT.

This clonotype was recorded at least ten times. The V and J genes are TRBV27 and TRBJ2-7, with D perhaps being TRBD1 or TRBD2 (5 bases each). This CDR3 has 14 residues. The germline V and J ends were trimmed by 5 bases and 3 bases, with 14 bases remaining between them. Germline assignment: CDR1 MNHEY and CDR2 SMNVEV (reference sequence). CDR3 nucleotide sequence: TGTGCCAGCAGTCCTAGCCGGACAAGCTACGAGCAGTACTTC. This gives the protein CASSPSRTSYEQYF.

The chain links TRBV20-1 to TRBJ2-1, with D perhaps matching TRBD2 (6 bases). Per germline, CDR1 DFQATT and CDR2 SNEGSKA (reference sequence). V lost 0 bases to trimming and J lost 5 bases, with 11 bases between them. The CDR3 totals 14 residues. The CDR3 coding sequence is TGCAGTGCTAGAGATCTAACGGGGGACAATGAGCAGTTCTTC. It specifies CSARDLTGDNEQFF.

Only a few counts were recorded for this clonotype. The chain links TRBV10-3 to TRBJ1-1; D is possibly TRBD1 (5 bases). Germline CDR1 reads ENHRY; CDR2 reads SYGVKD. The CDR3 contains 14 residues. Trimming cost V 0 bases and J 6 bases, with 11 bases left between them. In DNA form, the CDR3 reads TGTGCCATCAGTGAGTCGGGGAGGGACCCTGAAGCTTTCTTT. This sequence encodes CAISESGRDPEAFF.

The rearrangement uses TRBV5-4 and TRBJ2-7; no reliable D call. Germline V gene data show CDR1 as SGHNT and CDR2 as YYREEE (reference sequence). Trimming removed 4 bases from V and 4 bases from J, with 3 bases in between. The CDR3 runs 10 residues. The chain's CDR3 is CASSPYEQYV. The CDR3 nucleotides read TGTGCCAGCAGCCCGTACGAGCAGTACGTC.

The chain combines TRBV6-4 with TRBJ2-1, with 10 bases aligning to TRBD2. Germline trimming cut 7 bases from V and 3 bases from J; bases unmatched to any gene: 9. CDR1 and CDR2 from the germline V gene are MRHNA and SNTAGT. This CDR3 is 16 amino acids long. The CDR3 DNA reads TGTGCCAGCAAGCGCCTAGCGGGGGAGAACTACAATGAGCAGTTCTTC. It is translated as CASKRLAGENYNEQFF.

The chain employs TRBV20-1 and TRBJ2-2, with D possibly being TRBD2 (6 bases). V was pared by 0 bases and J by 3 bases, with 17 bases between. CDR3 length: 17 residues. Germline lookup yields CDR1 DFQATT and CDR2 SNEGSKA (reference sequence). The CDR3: CSARDTPAGSYTGELFF. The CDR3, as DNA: TGCAGTGCTAGAGATACGCCAGCGGGTTCGTACACCGGGGAGCTGTTTTTT.

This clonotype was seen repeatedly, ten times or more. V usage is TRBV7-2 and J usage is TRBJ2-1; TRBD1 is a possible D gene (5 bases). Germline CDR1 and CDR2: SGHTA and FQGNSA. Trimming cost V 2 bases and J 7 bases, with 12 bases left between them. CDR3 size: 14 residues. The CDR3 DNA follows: TGTGCCAGCAGCTTAAAAAACAGGCCAAATGAGCAGTTCTTC. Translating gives CASSLKNRPNEQFF.

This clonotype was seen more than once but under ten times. The chain's CDR3 is CASSPGALGTEAFF. CDR3 DNA sequence: TGTGCCAGCAGTCCGGGGGCGCTGGGCACTGAAGCTTTCTTT. The chain couples TRBV27 to TRBJ1-1; D possibly corresponds to TRBD1 (6 bases). The germline V gene has CDR1 MNHEY and CDR2 SMNVEV (reference sequence). Trimming shortened V by 5 bases and J by 4 bases, and 14 bases separated the two germline ends. The CDR3 extends over 14 amino acids.

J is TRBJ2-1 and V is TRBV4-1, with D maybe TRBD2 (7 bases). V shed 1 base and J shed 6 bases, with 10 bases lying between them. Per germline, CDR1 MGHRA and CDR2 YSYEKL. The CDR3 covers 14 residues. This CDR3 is CASSQVGGPNEQFF. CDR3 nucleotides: TGCGCCAGCAGCCAAGTGGGGGGGCCCAATGAGCAGTTCTTC.

The CDR3 sequence: CASSLGQGRGYEQYF. The CDR3, as DNA: TGTGCCAGCTCCCTGGGACAGGGTCGGGGCTACGAGCAGTACTTC. This rearrangement joins TRBV18 to TRBJ2-7; 9 bases are a match to TRBD1. Trimming took 6 bases from V and 3 from J; bases not matched to a gene: 9. The CDR3 length is 15 residues. Germline values: CDR1 KGHSH, CDR2 LQKENI.

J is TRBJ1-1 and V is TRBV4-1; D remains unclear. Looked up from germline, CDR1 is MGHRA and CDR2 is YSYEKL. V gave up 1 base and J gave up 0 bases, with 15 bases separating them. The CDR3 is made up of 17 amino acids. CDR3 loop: CASSQGRVGRLNTEAFF. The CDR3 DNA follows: TGCGCCAGCAGCCAAGGAAGGGTAGGACGGCTGAACACTGAAGCTTTCTTT.

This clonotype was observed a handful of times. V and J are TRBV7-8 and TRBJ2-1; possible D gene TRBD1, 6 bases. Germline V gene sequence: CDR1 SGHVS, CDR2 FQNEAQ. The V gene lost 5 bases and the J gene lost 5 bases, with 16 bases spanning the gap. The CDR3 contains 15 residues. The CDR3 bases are TGTGCCAGCAGCATCCGACAGGTCCCCGACAATGAGCAGTTCTTC. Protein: CASSIRQVPDNEQFF.

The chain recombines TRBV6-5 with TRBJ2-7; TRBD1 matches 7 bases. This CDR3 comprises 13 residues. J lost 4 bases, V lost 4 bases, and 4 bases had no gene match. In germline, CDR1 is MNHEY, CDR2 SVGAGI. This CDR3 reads CASSFGRGYEQYF. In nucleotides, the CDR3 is TGTGCCAGCAGTTTCGGCAGGGGGTACGAGCAGTACTTC.